The rows below give T cell receptor beta chains drawn from one sample of a study of somatic mutations in cytotoxic T cells in rheumatoid arthritis. The protocol was immunoSEQ multiplex PCR, while the TCRdb copy is restricted to in-frame clones and leaves out a portion. The sample shows about 6,900 clones, 75% of them seen only once. The sequencing sample was made of CD8+ T cells sorted from blood. These receptors were obtained from an adult with rheumatoid arthritis. Each CDR3 is given with its conserved first and last residue. Each record gives: clone size, V gene, D gene, J gene, CDR3 DNA, CDR3 protein. D genes are given only for firm matches. Not every row has a clone size; where given, it reads once, few, many or a size class.

-	TRBV19	TRBD2	TRBJ2-1	TGTGCCAGTATGGGGGGGGGTATATACAATGAGCAGTTCTTC	CASMGGGIYNEQFF
-	TRBV7-7	-	TRBJ2-5	TGTGCTAGCAGCTTAGCCCAAGTTTATGACAGCGTATGGGAGACCCAGTACTTC	CASSLAQVYDSVWETQYF
-	TRBV6-1	TRBD2	TRBJ2-2	TGTGCCAGCAGTGAAGCTAGCGGGGACACCGGGGAGCTGTTTTTT	CASSEASGDTGELFF
-	TRBV5-1	-	TRBJ1-3	TGCGCCAGCAGCTTTGACAGGTTCACTGGAAACACCATATATTTT	CASSFDRFTGNTIYF
-	TRBV19	-	TRBJ2-7	TGTGCCAGTAGTAGTCCCCTGGCAGGGGAGTACGAGCAGTACTTC	CASSSPLAGEYEQYF
-	TRBV6-5	-	TRBJ2-1	TGTGCCATACAGTCCTCCTACAATGAGCAGTTCTTC	CAIQSSYNEQFF
few	TRBV5-4	-	TRBJ2-7	TGTGCCAGCAGCTTGGACGGCTCCTACGAGCAGTACTTC	CASSLDGSYEQYF
-	TRBV7-6	TRBD2	TRBJ2-1	TGTGCCAGCAGCTTAACTAGCGCCTCCTACAATGAGCAGTTCTTC	CASSLTSASYNEQFF
-	TRBV7-3	TRBD1	TRBJ1-2	TGTGCCAGCAGCTCTACTGGGACAGGGGTTGGCTACACCTTC	CASSSTGTGVGYTF
-	TRBV7-9	-	TRBJ1-6	TGTGCCAGCAGCTTCGGGACCGTCTCCTATAATTCACCCCTCCACTTT	CASSFGTVSYNSPLHF
-	TRBV5-1	TRBD1	TRBJ2-7	TGCGCCAGCAGCTTCGGACAGGGCAAGGATCCCTACGAGCAGTACTTC	CASSFGQGKDPYEQYF